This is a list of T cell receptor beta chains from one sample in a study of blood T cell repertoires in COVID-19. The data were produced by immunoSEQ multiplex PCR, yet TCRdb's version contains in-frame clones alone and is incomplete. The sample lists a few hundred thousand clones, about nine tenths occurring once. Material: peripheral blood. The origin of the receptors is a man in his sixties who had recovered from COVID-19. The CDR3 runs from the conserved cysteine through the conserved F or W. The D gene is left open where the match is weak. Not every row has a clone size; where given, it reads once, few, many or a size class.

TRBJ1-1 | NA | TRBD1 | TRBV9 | TGTGCCAGCAGCCCCCGAGGGGGGCAGGGGGCTGAAGCTTTCTTT | CASSPRGGQGAEAFF
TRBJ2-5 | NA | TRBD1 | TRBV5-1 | TGCGCCAGCAGCTTGGGACAGGGGCGCGGTGAGACCCAGTACTTC | CASSLGQGRGETQYF
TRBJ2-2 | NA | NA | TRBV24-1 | TGTGCCACCAGTGATTACGGCGGGGTGAACACCGGGGAGCTGTTTTTT | CATSDYGGVNTGELFF
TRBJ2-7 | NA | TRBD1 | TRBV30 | TGTGCCTGGAGTGAGACAGGGGGCCCCTACGAGCAGTACTTC | CAWSETGGPYEQYF
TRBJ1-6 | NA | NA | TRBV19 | TGTGCCAGTAGTCGAGGGTCGACCTATAATTCACCCCTCCACTTT | CASSRGSTYNSPLHF
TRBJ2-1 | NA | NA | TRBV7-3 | TGTGCCAGCAGCTCAGAGGGCAGGACCTACAATGAGCAGTTCTTC | CASSSEGRTYNEQFF
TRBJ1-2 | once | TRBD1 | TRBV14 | TGTGCCAGCAGCCACACGGCCAGGGGGTACTATGGCTACACCTTC | CASSHTARGYYGYTF
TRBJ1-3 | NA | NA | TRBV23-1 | TGCGCCAGCAGTCAATCGTTGAGGAGCTCTGGAAACACCATATATTTT | CASSQSLRSSGNTIYF
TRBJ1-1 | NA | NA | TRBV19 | TGTGCCAGTAGTGGGCAGATCTACACTGAAGCTTTCTTT | CASSGQIYTEAFF
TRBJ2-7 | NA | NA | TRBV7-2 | TGTGCCAGCAGCTTATCGTGGTCAGGGACCTACGAGCAGTACTTC | CASSLSWSGTYEQYF
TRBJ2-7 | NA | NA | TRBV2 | TGTGCCAGCAGTGAAGCGCTTAGGACACCCCCCTACGAGCAGTACTTC | CASSEALRTPPYEQYF
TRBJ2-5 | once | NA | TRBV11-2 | TGTGCCAGCAGCTTAGGGACACCCCAAGAGACCCAGTACTTC | CASSLGTPQETQYF
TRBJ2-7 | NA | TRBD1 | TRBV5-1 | TGCGCCAGCCACCGGGACAGACCAACAGGTACCTACGAGCAGTACTTC | CASHRDRPTGTYEQYF
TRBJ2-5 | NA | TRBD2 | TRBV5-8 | TGTGCCAGCAGCCTAACTGGGACTAGCGGCATCCAAGAGACCCAGTACTTC | CASSLTGTSGIQETQYF
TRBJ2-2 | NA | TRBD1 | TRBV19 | TGTGCCAGTAGTGTACGACAGGGAAACACCGGGGAGCTGTTTTTT | CASSVRQGNTGELFF
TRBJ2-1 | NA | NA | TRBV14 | TGTGCCAGCAGCCAAAGCGGGCGCAGGGCCGGTGAGCAGTTCTTC | CASSQSGRRAGEQFF